The present T cell receptor beta chain was sequenced within a study of Ad26.COV2.S vaccination and SARS-CoV-2 variants. Study-level background: The study gave Ad26.COV2.S intramuscularly, once or twice 56 days apart.

The ends were cut back, 0 bases at V and 8 bases at J, with 22 bases in the middle. This CDR3 spans 17 amino acids. Germline CDR1 reads SEHNR; CDR2 reads FQNEAQ (reference sequence). Overall study results and limits: Substantial response breadth was reportedly seen for spike-specific CD8+ and CD4+ T cells after vaccination. Among vaccine recipients, spike-specific TCR breadth exceeded that of placebo recipients. The analyses of TCR breadth and depth may have understated the size of total T cell responses.

Treatment of the sample: some 19 received Ad26.COV2.S at low or high dose, single or two shots; about five received placebo; per-sample allocation not given. On day 63 after the first injection, vaccine and placebo recipients gave samples. Here immunoSEQ multiplex PCR was the method, and the copy in TCRdb shows in-frame clones only, minus some. The sample consists of some 240,000 clones, about 83% of them appearing once. Comments on this clone: What it binds is not known.

The specimen comprised peripheral blood, sampled in a trial of Ad26.COV2.S vaccine versus placebo. This receptor was taken from a person between 18 and 65 years old who received the Ad26.COV2.S COVID-19 vaccine or a placebo. The chain employs TRBV7-9 and TRBJ1-2; a weak D match, TRBD1 (5 bases). CDR3 loop: CASSLARAGSGDGGYTF. The CDR3 DNA sequence: TGTGCCAGCAGCTTAGCGAGGGCAGGGAGCGGCGATGGGGGCTACACCTTC.